The sequence of this TCR beta chain was determined in a study of cytomegalovirus exposure and HLA in healthy donors. Points from the study as a whole: According to a subsequent analysis, TCR clusters from the first cohort were inclined to appear together in the 120 or so validation repertoires.

Points on this clone: Antigen unknown.

The ends lost 5 bases at V and 5 bases at J; junction bases unmatched: 13. The CDR3 loop spans 16 amino acids. Germline V gives CDR1 SGHTA, CDR2 FQGTGA. The method was immunoSEQ multiplex PCR; TCRdb's version includes in-frame clones alone and lacks a portion of them. Of roughly 270,000 clones listed, around 89% are singletons. V is TRBV7-3 and J is TRBJ2-3, with 7 bases aligning to TRBD1. Input material: PBMCs. The clonotype comes from a woman between 18 and 29 years old in good health and CMV-seronegative. Here the CDR3 reads CASSPGGPPRGDTQYF. CDR3 sequence (DNA): TGTGCCAGCAGCCCAGGGGGTCCCCCCAGAGGAGATACGCAGTATTTT.